These 20 T cell receptor beta chains were all obtained from the same sample, sequenced in a study of blood T cells in healthy people across ages. A J-beta primer mix and a sample-barcoded 5' primer were used in a second PCR of roughly 6 to 11 cycles. TCRdb redid the calling of the 5' RACE reads with MiXCR, one entry per CDR3 protein. The sample lists 450,000 to 600,000 distinct CDR3 sequences, over 25% occurring once. These sequences were also reported in another study, on T cells of mothers and their children.

Specimen: blood. All receptors derive from a boy aged 2 to 10 in good health.

This clonotype turned up a few times. This chain connects TRBV7-2 to TRBJ2-7, with 13 bases lining up with TRBD2. J was trimmed by 4 bases and V by 5 bases; bases with no gene match: 11. The CDR3 length is 17 residues. The germline CDR1 and CDR2 sequences are SGHTA and FQGNSA. This CDR3 reads CASSPRLAGGRGYEQYF. CDR3 DNA: TGTGCCAGCAGCCCCCGACTAGCGGGAGGAAGAGGTTACGAGCAGTACTTC.

The V gene is TRBV6-5, the J gene TRBJ2-7; no clear D gene. CDR3 size: 13 residues. V dropped 5 bases and J dropped 3 bases, with 11 bases sitting between them. CDR1 and CDR2 from the germline V gene are MNHEY and SVGAGI. In DNA form, the CDR3 reads TGTGCCAGCAGTCGTCAGCGCCTCTACGAGCAGTACTTC. It codes for CASSRQRLYEQYF.

A few counts support this clonotype. CDR3 protein: CASSLPWRYF. The DNA for the CDR3 is TGTGCCAGCAGCCTACCGTGGCGGTACTTC. The V gene is TRBV7-9, the J gene TRBJ2-5, with no clear D. The CDR3 loop spans 10 amino acids. V lost 5 bases to trimming and J lost 13 bases, with 11 bases between them. Germline lookup yields CDR1 SEHNR and CDR2 FQNEAQ (reference sequence).

V is TRBV5-1 and J is TRBJ1-1; D is unresolved. Germline loops: CDR1 SGHRS, CDR2 YFSETQ. CDR3 size: 13 residues. The V end was cut by 4 bases, the J end by 1 base, with 8 bases between. CDR3 DNA: TGCGCCAGCAGCCCCCTCACGAACACTGAAGCTTTCTTT. Amino acids: CASSPLTNTEAFF. Complete variable domain (other parts from reference TRBV5-1 and TRBJ1-1): KAGVTQTPRYLIKTRGQQVTLSCSPISGHRSVSWYQQTPGQGLQFLFEYFSETQRNKGNFPGRFSGRQFSNSRSEMNVSTLELGDSALYLCASSPLTNTEAFFGQGTRLTVV.

This clonotype was seen more than once but under ten times. The rearrangement uses TRBV25-1 and TRBJ1-3; tentatively, D is TRBD1 (5 bases). With 11 bases removed from V and 0 bases from J, the gap between germline ends came to 17 bases. This CDR3 spans 15 amino acids. CDR1 is MGHDK and CDR2 is SYGVNS in the germline V gene. CDR3 in DNA: TGTGCCGTAGCGACAGCAGGACTCTCTGGAAACACCATATATTTT. Encoded protein: CAVATAGLSGNTIYF.

This clonotype was observed a handful of times. This sequence joins TRBV4-3 and TRBJ2-6; unclear D gene. Germline CDR1 reads LGHNA; CDR2 reads YSLEER. Trimming pared 2 bases from V and 0 bases from J, leaving 8 bases between. The CDR3 loop spans 16 amino acids. For the CDR3, the DNA is TGCGCCAGCAGCCAAAGCCTTTTCTCTGGGGCCAACGTCCTGACTTTC. Translation gives CASSQSLFSGANVLTF.

Only a few counts were recorded for this clonotype. The chain employs TRBV6-2 or TRBV6-3 and TRBJ2-3, with 11 bases aligning to TRBD2. CDR1 and CDR2 (germline): MNHEY, SVGEGT. The CDR3 consists of 16 residues. Unmatched junction bases numbered 0, after V lost 1 base and J lost 0 bases. As DNA, the CDR3 is TGTGCCAGCAGTTACTGGACTAGCGGGAGCACAGATACGCAGTATTTT. It codes for CASSYWTSGSTDTQYF.

This clonotype was counted between two and nine times. This chain connects TRBV27 to TRBJ2-7, with unresolved D. This CDR3 contains 13 residues. Germline CDR1 and CDR2: MNHEY and SMNVEV (reference sequence). The V and J ends lost 5 bases and 0 bases respectively, with 8 bases between them. The CDR3 spells CASSPRASYEQYF. The CDR3 DNA reads TGTGCCAGCAGTCCCCGGGCCTCCTACGAGCAGTACTTC.

The rearrangement joins TRBV7-2 to TRBJ1-3; D is ambiguous. CDR1 is SGHTA, CDR2 FQGNSA, per germline. CDR3 length: 17 residues. Trimming stripped 1 base from V and 8 bases from J, with 21 bases between. The CDR3 spells CASSLDRSRISEDTIYF. DNA of the CDR3: TGTGCCAGCAGCTTAGATCGGTCCAGGATCTCTGAGGACACCATATATTTT.

The chain couples TRBV19 to TRBJ2-5; 9 bases match TRBD2. V was pared by 7 bases and J by 7 bases, with 10 bases of the junction left unmatched. The CDR3 covers 14 residues. Germline CDR1 LNHDA, CDR2 SQIVND (reference sequence). In DNA, the CDR3 is TGTGCCAGTACCCGTGCGGGAGGGGAGCGGACCCAGTACTTC. It translates to CASTRAGGERTQYF. The entire variable domain, with the rest obtained from reference TRBV19 and TRBJ2-5, is as follows: DGGITQSPKYLFRKEGQNVTLSCEQNLNHDAMYWYRQDPGQGLRLIYYSQIVNDFQKGDIAEGYSVSREKKESFPLTVTSAQKNPTAFYLCASTRAGGERTQYFGPGTRLLVL.

This clonotype occurred a few times. The rearrangement uses TRBV6-1 and TRBJ2-7; D possibly matches TRBD1 or TRBD2 (5 bases each). Germline V lookup: CDR1 MNHNS, CDR2 SASEGT. V lost 2 bases and J 2 bases, leaving 10 bases between the germline ends. The CDR3 length is 14 residues. CDR3 residues: CASSEILGAYEQYF. The CDR3 DNA follows: TGTGCCAGCAGTGAAATTTTGGGGGCCTACGAGCAGTACTTC.

This chain joins TRBV5-1 and TRBJ1-1; D not resolved. This CDR3 is 14 amino acids long. In germline, CDR1 is SGHRS, CDR2 YFSETQ. V was trimmed by 0 bases and J by 0 bases, leaving 6 bases between them. This CDR3 reads CASSLETMNTEAFF. DNA for the CDR3: TGCGCCAGCAGCTTGGAAACAATGAACACTGAAGCTTTCTTT.

This clonotype was counted a few times. The rearrangement joins TRBV29-1 to TRBJ2-5; no definite D call. The V end was cut by 4 bases, the J end by 7 bases, with 10 bases between. The CDR3 contains 11 residues. The V gene's germline CDR1 is SQVTM and CDR2 ANQGSEA. The CDR3 nucleotides read TGCAGCGTTGGGACCCTGGGGACCCAGTACTTC. It encodes CSVGTLGTQYF.

The chain uses TRBV7-9 and TRBJ2-5; maybe TRBD1 (5 bases). This CDR3 spans 15 amino acids. Per the germline V gene, CDR1 is SEHNR and CDR2 is FQNEAQ (reference sequence). V was shortened by 4 bases and J by 4 bases, with 16 bases between the two germline ends. CDR3: CASSSGFVRRETQYF. The CDR3 nucleotides are TGTGCCAGCAGCTCAGGGTTTGTGAGGCGAGAGACCCAGTACTTC. The variable domain in full, with the rest retrieved from reference TRBV7-9 and TRBJ2-5, is DTGVSQNPRHKITKRGQNVTFRCDPISEHNRLYWYRQTLGQGPEFLTYFQNEAQLEKSRLLSDRFSAERPKGSFSTLEIQRTEQGDSAMYLCASSSGFVRRETQYFGPGTRLLVL.

This clonotype was seen only a few times. V usage is TRBV27 and J usage is TRBJ1-2; perhaps TRBD1 as D (5 bases). Germline V CDR1 and CDR2: MNHEY, SMNVEV (reference sequence). The CDR3 is 14 residues long. V gave up 8 bases and J gave up 3 bases, with 16 bases separating them. The CDR3 spells CASRRGVWDYGYTF. The CDR3 coding sequence is TGTGCCAGCCGTCGGGGGGTTTGGGACTATGGCTACACCTTC.

This clonotype was counted between two and nine times. This chain uses TRBV3-1 with TRBJ2-5; TRBD2 agrees at 8 bases. Looked up from germline, CDR1 is LGHDT and CDR2 is YNNKEL (reference sequence). V gave up 6 bases and J gave up 1 base; unmatched junction bases: 16. The CDR3 has 18 residues. Here the CDR3 reads CASRSEREIVVGQETQYF. The CDR3 region has the DNA TGTGCCAGCAGATCGGAGCGGGAGATAGTGGTGGGCCAAGAGACCCAGTACTTC.

The V gene is TRBV6-5, the J gene TRBJ1-4; D gene uncertain. Looked up from germline, CDR1 is MNHEY and CDR2 is SVGAGI. CDR3 length equals 14 residues. V was clipped by 0 bases and J by 8 bases, with 10 bases between them. The CDR3 is CASSYSSAAEKLFF. The CDR3 DNA is TGTGCCAGCAGTTACTCCTCGGCAGCCGAAAAACTGTTTTTT.

This clonotype was seen a few times. The genes are TRBV5-6 and TRBJ2-2; 7 bases match TRBD2. The V gene's germline CDR1 is SGHDT and CDR2 YYEEEE. The CDR3 contains 16 residues. The junction had 4 bases not matched to a gene; V was cut back by 1 base and J by 1 base. The CDR3 DNA is TGTGCCAGCAGCTTGTGGCTAGCGGTGAACACCGGGGAGCTGTTTTTT. Protein product: CASSLWLAVNTGELFF. Based on the CDR3 plus reference TRBV5-6 and TRBJ2-2, the full variable domain is DAGVTQSPTHLIKTRGQQVTLRCSPKSGHDTVSWYQQALGQGPQFIFQYYEEEERQRGNFPDRFSGHQFPNYSSELNVNALLLGDSALYLCASSLWLAVNTGELFFGEGSRLTVL.

The chain carries TRBV10-1 and TRBJ2-2; D unresolved. V was shortened by 2 bases and J by 2 bases, with 6 bases between the two germline ends. CDR1 WNHNN and CDR2 SYGVQD come from the germline V gene (reference sequence). CDR3 length: 14 residues. The CDR3 sequence is CASSETINTGELFF. As DNA, the CDR3 is TGCGCCAGCAGTGAGACCATAAACACCGGGGAGCTGTTTTTT.

The chain couples TRBV6-5 to TRBJ1-2; a weak D match, TRBD1 (5 bases). CDR3 size: 15 residues. Trimming removed 2 bases at V and 0 bases at J, with 10 bases between. The germline CDR1 and CDR2 sequences are MNHEY and SVGAGI. As DNA, the CDR3 is TGTGCCAGCAGTTACGGGGGAGGGACTAACTATGGCTACACCTTC. This codes for CASSYGGGTNYGYTF.